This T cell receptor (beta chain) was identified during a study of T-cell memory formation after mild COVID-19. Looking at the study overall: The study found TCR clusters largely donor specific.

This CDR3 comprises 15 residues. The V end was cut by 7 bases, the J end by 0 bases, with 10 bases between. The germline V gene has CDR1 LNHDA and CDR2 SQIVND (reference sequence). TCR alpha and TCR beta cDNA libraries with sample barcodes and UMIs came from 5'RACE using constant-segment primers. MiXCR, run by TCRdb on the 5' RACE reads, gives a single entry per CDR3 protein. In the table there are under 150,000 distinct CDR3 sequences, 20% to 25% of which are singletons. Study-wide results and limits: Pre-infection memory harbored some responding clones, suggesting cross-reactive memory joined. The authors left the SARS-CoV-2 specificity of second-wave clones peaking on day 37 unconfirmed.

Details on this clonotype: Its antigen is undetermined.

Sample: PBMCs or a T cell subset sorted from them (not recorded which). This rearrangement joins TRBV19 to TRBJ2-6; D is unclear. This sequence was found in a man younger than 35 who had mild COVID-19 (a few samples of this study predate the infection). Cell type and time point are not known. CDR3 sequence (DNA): TGTGCCAGTACCGATTGGGTCTCTGGGGCCAACGTCCTGACTTTC. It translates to CASTDWVSGANVLTF.